One T cell receptor (beta chain) is described in this entry. Its antigen remains undetermined. The sample holds no much larger clone one base away, and base qualities are not on file. The sample belongs to a study of technical replicates of blood from several donors (TCRdb year 2017). V lost 4 bases and J lost 5 bases, and the count of bases not matched to a germline gene is 7. From the germline V gene (reference sequence), CDR1 is SGHNT and CDR2 is YYREEE. Spanning cysteine to phenylalanine, the CDR3 consists of 16 amino acids. Only the CDR3 DNA stays, 48 bases, in frame from base 1. The receptor library was made with the immunoSEQ multiplex PCR assay. Drawn from immuneACCESS, this table holds only the in-frame rearrangements with V and J called that TCRdb kept. Clones are partly lost; checked studies trace under half to an unresolved V gene and leave the rest unexplained. Within this sample are tens of thousands of clones, with about 94% of them counted one time only. The ten largest clones represent around 0.37% of the sample.

This TCR derives from a human donor in good health. The sequence links TRBV5-4 to TRBJ2-5; TRBD2 fits 14 bases in the junction. Sequencing was carried out using T cells isolated from PBMCs. Here the CDR3 is given as CASSISGTSGSETQYF. The nucleotide sequence is TGTGCCAGCAGCATATCCGGGACTAGCGGGAGTGAGACCCAGTACTTC.